This record concerns one TCR beta chain sequence. The sample's time point: baseline, week 1 (first vaccination visit). The sample's treatment: pre-vaccination baseline after standard-of-care therapy. After removal of 6 bases from V and 8 bases from J, the junction contained 7 bases not matched to a gene. Germline V CDR1 and CDR2: SNHLY, FYNNEI. This CDR3 is built from 13 residues. These data originate in a study of a mutant IDH1 vaccine in newly diagnosed glioma. Study at large: Therapy received beforehand was radiotherapy, temozolomide, or both, with most patients given both.

Only in-frame clones appear in the TCRdb table, and some are missing; sequencing was by immunoSEQ multiplex PCR. The sample holds about 66,000 clones; just over 85% are singletons and the top ten take 2.5% to 3.5%. Sequencing used PBMCs, obtained from a glioma patient treated with radiotherapy, temozolomide or both. This chain connects TRBV2 to TRBJ1-2, with 9 nucleotides matching TRBD1. The clonotype originates from a man aged 25 to 45 with glioma. The chain's CDR3 is CASSLGQGRGYTF. In DNA, the CDR3 is TGTGCCAGCAGCCTCGGACAGGGGCGAGGCTACACCTTC.